The present entry profiles one T cell receptor beta chain with its context. The sample is drawn from a study of radiation and T cells in renal cell carcinoma. Only in-frame clones appear in the TCRdb table, and some are missing; sequencing was by immunoSEQ multiplex PCR. Among approximately 92,000 clones, around four fifths were seen once, and the ten largest hold just under 9.5%. Time point reported: blood 4 weeks post-SBRT, at nephrectomy. The treatment denotes: 15 Gy SBRT to primary tumor, nephrectomy 4 weeks later. Germline V gene sequence: CDR1 KGHSY, CDR2 FQNENV. V dropped 0 bases and J dropped 4 bases, with 7 bases sitting between them. The CDR3 contains 14 residues.

The TCR comes from a man aged 45-65 years with renal cell carcinoma. The source was blood, collected from a patient whose treatment included radiotherapy and nephrectomy. The chain combines TRBV16 with TRBJ1-5; D is ambiguous. The CDR3 region is CASSQSQSNQPQHF. The CDR3 DNA reads TGTGCCAGCAGCCAATCACAGAGTAATCAGCCCCAGCATTTT.